One sample yielded the 30 T cell receptor beta chains listed below, sequenced in a study of identical twins. In TCRdb, the 5' RACE reads were re-called with MiXCR into one record per CDR3 protein. This sample has 690,000 or so distinct CDR3 sequences, with 8.6% found just once. These same records also appear under a second study, on yellow fever vaccine responses in identical twins.

Sample: PBMCs. Receptors originate from a woman aged 18-35 years in good health.

V gene TRBV5-1 combines with J gene TRBJ2-3; D may be TRBD2 (7 bases). The length of the CDR3 is 17 residues. Germline CDR1 reads SGHRS; CDR2 reads YFSETQ. V gave up 0 bases and J gave up 7 bases, with 21 bases separating them. CDR3 protein: CASSLVKGEGLIYTQYF. For the CDR3, the DNA is TGCGCCAGCAGCTTGGTTAAGGGGGAGGGCCTCATTTATACGCAGTATTTT.

The CDR3 sequence: CASSVRLAGVPYEQYF. Written as DNA, the CDR3 is TGTGCCAGCAGCGTTCGACTAGCGGGAGTCCCCTACGAGCAGTACTTC. V usage is TRBV7-2 and J usage is TRBJ2-7; 12 positions match TRBD2. The CDR3 contains 16 residues. The V segment lost 5 bases and the J segment 2 bases; nucleotides outside the gene matches: 7. Germline V gene sequence: CDR1 SGHTA, CDR2 FQGNSA.

The chain uses TRBV7-8 and TRBJ2-5; TRBD2 aligns across 8 bases. This CDR3 is built from 15 residues. V shed 2 bases and J 5 bases; nucleotides not matched to a gene: 7. Germline V gene lookup returns CDR1 SGHVS and CDR2 FQNEAQ. DNA for the CDR3: TGTGCCAGCAGCTTATTCGCGGGGGGTGGGGAGACCCAGTACTTC. It translates to CASSLFAGGGETQYF.

The V gene is TRBV20-1, the J gene TRBJ1-4; no firm D call. Trimming cost V 0 bases and J 8 bases, with 4 bases left between them. CDR1 is DFQATT, CDR2 SNEGSKA, per germline (reference sequence). This CDR3 spans 11 amino acids. The CDR3 DNA reads TGCAGTGCTAGAGAGAAGGAAAAACTGTTTTTT. Its protein is CSAREKEKLFF.

The rearrangement links TRBV29-1 to TRBJ2-5; TRBD1 might be the D (5 bases). This CDR3 is built from 12 residues. V lost 4 bases and J 5 bases, leaving 11 bases between the germline ends. CDR1 SQVTM and CDR2 ANQGSEA come from the germline V gene. The CDR3 loop is CSVVKGKETQYF. The CDR3 DNA follows: TGCAGCGTTGTGAAGGGGAAGGAGACCCAGTACTTC.

This clonotype was found many times. This chain uses TRBV27 with TRBJ2-7; TRBD2 might be the D (5 bases). The CDR3 has 12 residues. Trimming pared 0 bases from V and 10 bases from J, leaving 10 bases between. Germline V gene lookup returns CDR1 MNHEY and CDR2 SMNVEV (reference sequence). CDR3 nucleotide sequence: TGTGCCAGCAGTTTATCGGGCCGGGAACAGTACTTC. It yields the protein CASSLSGREQYF.

This clonotype was counted a few times. The chain has TRBV4-2 and TRBJ2-2; no reliable D call. This CDR3 spans 14 amino acids. Germline V CDR1 and CDR2: LGHNA, YNFKEQ. Deletions cut 2 bases from V and 10 bases from J, with 14 bases between. CDR3 coding DNA: TGTGCCAGCAGCCAACCCCTGACATATGAGGAGCTGTTTTTT. Translated: CASSQPLTYEELFF.

This clonotype was found a few times. V and J are TRBV27 and TRBJ2-1, with TRBD2 as a possible D gene (6 bases). This CDR3 spans 14 amino acids. The germline V gene has CDR1 MNHEY and CDR2 SMNVEV (reference sequence). Trimming removed 4 bases at V and 5 bases at J, with 12 bases between. CDR3 loop: CASSSPGVDNEQFF. The CDR3 coding sequence is TGTGCCAGCAGTTCCCCGGGGGTGGACAATGAGCAGTTCTTC.

This clonotype was seen more than once but under ten times. The chain is built from TRBV18 and TRBJ2-1; unclear D gene. V lost 4 bases and J 11 bases, leaving 12 bases between the germline ends. Germline lookup yields CDR1 KGHSH and CDR2 LQKENI. The CDR3 consists of 12 residues. The CDR3 loop reads CASSQELAQQFF. CDR3 DNA sequence: TGTGCCAGCTCACAGGAACTGGCCCAGCAGTTCTTC.

The V call is TRBV2, the J call TRBJ2-1; TRBD2 matches 14 bases. Per the germline V gene, CDR1 is SNHLY and CDR2 is FYNNEI. This CDR3 is built from 16 residues. With V trimmed by 4 bases and J by 6 bases, 5 bases remained unmatched. This CDR3 reads CASSARGLAGGNEQFF. The CDR3, as DNA: TGTGCCAGCAGTGCCCGTGGACTAGCGGGAGGCAATGAGCAGTTCTTC. Full variable domain (outside the CDR3, taken from reference TRBV2 and TRBJ2-1): EPEVTQTPSHQVTQMGQEVILRCVPISNHLYFYWYRQILGQKVEFLVSFYNNEISEKSEIFDDQFSVERPDGSNFTLKIRSTKLEDSAMYFCASSARGLAGGNEQFFGPGTRLTVL.

At least ten counts were recorded for this clonotype. The chain employs TRBV20-1 and TRBJ2-7; TRBD2 might be the D (5 bases). Germline V gives CDR1 DFQATT, CDR2 SNEGSKA (reference sequence). V was pared by 6 bases and J by 3 bases, with 9 bases between. This CDR3 contains 11 residues. CDR3 DNA: TGCAGTGCCCGTGACTACTACGAGCAGTACTTC. It yields the protein CSARDYYEQYF.

This clonotype was observed a few times. The chain combines TRBV29-1 with TRBJ2-5; 10 bases agree with TRBD2. Germline CDR1 is SQVTM and CDR2 is ANQGSEA. The CDR3 is 14 amino acids. The V and J ends lost 6 bases and 5 bases, in that order; junction bases with no gene match: 9. CDR3 amino acids: CSVEPTSGLETQYF. CDR3 bases: TGCAGCGTGGAACCGACTAGCGGGCTTGAGACCCAGTACTTC.

The table lists this clonotype with a few counts. This chain connects TRBV11-1 to TRBJ2-7, with D possibly matching TRBD2 (6 bases). The CDR3 contains 16 residues. V was trimmed by 5 bases and J by 0 bases, leaving 17 bases between them. Per germline, CDR1 SGHAT and CDR2 FQDESV (reference sequence). The CDR3 protein is CASSLRTGSGSYEQYF. The CDR3 DNA sequence: TGTGCCAGCAGCCTCCGGACTGGTAGCGGCTCCTACGAGCAGTACTTC.

The CDR3 loop is CAVGSQLSRGYTF. The CDR3 nucleotides read TGTGCCGTGGGGTCCCAGTTATCGCGCGGCTACACCTTC. The chain couples TRBV6-1 to TRBJ1-2; no clear D. V lost 11 bases to trimming and J lost 8 bases, with 21 bases between them. This CDR3 has 13 amino acids. CDR1 and CDR2 (germline): MNHNS, SASEGT.

CDR3 in DNA: TGTGCCAGCAGCTTAAGTCCTAGGTCCTACGAGCAGTACTTC. It is translated as CASSLSPRSYEQYF. This rearrangement joins TRBV13 to TRBJ2-7; unclear D gene. This CDR3 has 14 residues. Trimming removed 2 bases from V and 1 base from J, with 9 bases in between. Germline CDR1 PRHDT, CDR2 FYEKMQ (reference sequence).

V usage is TRBV28 and J usage is TRBJ2-7; 13 bases match TRBD2. V trimming: 2 bases; J trimming: 7 bases; junction bases outside the gene matches: 5. Germline V gene sequence: CDR1 MDHEN, CDR2 SYDVKM. The CDR3 runs to 15 residues. CDR3 residues: CASSLGTSGKREQYF. The CDR3 coding sequence is TGTGCCAGCAGTTTAGGGACTAGCGGGAAGAGGGAGCAGTACTTC. The full variable domain, its missing parts supplied by reference TRBV28 and TRBJ2-7, is DVKVTQSSRYLVKRTGEKVFLECVQDMDHENMFWYRQDPGLGLRLIYFSYDVKMKEKGDIPEGYSVSREKKERFSLILESASTNQTSMYLCASSLGTSGKREQYFGPGTRLTVT.

This sequence joins TRBV11-2 and TRBJ1-4, with no clear D. V was cut by 5 bases and J by 8 bases, with 12 bases left in between. CDR1 and CDR2 (germline): SGHAT, FQNNGV. This CDR3 is built from 13 residues. The CDR3: CASSPDNEEKLFF. Here the CDR3 DNA reads TGTGCCAGCAGCCCCGACAACGAAGAAAAACTGTTTTTT.

Here the CDR3 reads CASSLDGLSTQYF. CDR3 DNA: TGTGCCAGCAGCTTAGATGGCTTGAGTACGCAGTATTTT. This chain joins TRBV11-2 and TRBJ2-3; D not resolved. The CDR3 extends over 13 amino acids. Trimming removed 0 bases at V and 8 bases at J, with 9 bases between. Looked up from germline, CDR1 is SGHAT and CDR2 is FQNNGV.

This chain joins TRBV24-1 and TRBJ2-1; D might be TRBD1 (6 bases). The CDR3 runs 15 residues. Germline V lookup: CDR1 KGHDR, CDR2 SFDVKD. V lost 4 bases, J lost 2 bases, and 11 bases lay in between. CDR3 sequence (DNA): TGTGCCACCAGTGACAGGGGCCGGACCTACAATGAGCAGTTCTTC. Its protein is CATSDRGRTYNEQFF.

A few counts support this clonotype. The CDR3 bases are TGTGCCAGCAAACTCGAGCGGGGGGGCCTAGATACGCAGTATTTT. Amino acid sequence: CASKLERGGLDTQYF. The V call is TRBV6-5, the J call TRBJ2-3; 10 nucleotides agree with TRBD2. J lost 5 bases, V lost 7 bases, and 9 bases had no gene match. The germline V gene has CDR1 MNHEY and CDR2 SVGAGI. CDR3 size: 15 residues.

There are a few counts of this clonotype. The chain is built from TRBV7-9 and TRBJ2-1; the D gene is possibly TRBD2 (6 bases). Trimming removed 5 bases from V and 3 bases from J, with 14 bases in between. This CDR3 is built from 15 residues. Germline assignment: CDR1 SEHNR and CDR2 FQNEAQ (reference sequence). For the CDR3, the DNA is TGTGCCAGCAGCAGCCGGGACTTGAGCTACAATGAGCAGTTCTTC. As protein: CASSSRDLSYNEQFF.

The gene calls are TRBV10-3 and TRBJ2-6; TRBD1 agrees at 11 bases. With V trimmed by 3 bases and J by 0 bases, 4 bases remained unmatched. The CDR3 is 18 amino acids. Per germline, CDR1 ENHRY and CDR2 SYGVKD. The CDR3, as DNA: TGTGCCATCAGTGATTGGGACAGGGGGAACTCTGGGGCCAACGTCCTGACTTTC. Its translation: CAISDWDRGNSGANVLTF.

In this sample, this clonotype turned up a few times. The genes are TRBV20-1 and TRBJ1-5; D unclear. This CDR3 contains 14 residues. Germline V lookup: CDR1 DFQATT, CDR2 SNEGSKA (reference sequence). V gave up 0 bases and J gave up 3 bases, with 9 bases separating them. The CDR3 bases are TGCAGTGCTAGAGAACCCAGAGACAATCAGCCCCAGCATTTT. Amino acid sequence: CSAREPRDNQPQHF.

The chain recombines TRBV6-1 with TRBJ2-7; a possible D gene is TRBD2 (5 bases). V was trimmed by 6 bases and J by 5 bases, leaving 14 bases between them. The germline CDR1 and CDR2 sequences are MNHNS and SASEGT. The CDR3 contains 13 residues. CDR3 in amino acids: CASSPTRSHEQYF. The CDR3 region has the DNA TGTGCCAGCAGCCCTACTAGGAGTCACGAGCAGTACTTC.

This rearrangement joins TRBV12-3 or TRBV12-4 to TRBJ2-1; either TRBD1 or TRBD2 may supply D (6 bases each). The length of the CDR3 is 14 residues. V was clipped by 4 bases and J by 8 bases, with 15 bases between them. CDR3 nucleotide sequence: TGTGCCAGCAGTTCTCACCTGGGGGGCTATGAGCAGTTCTTC. Translated, it gives CASSSHLGGYEQFF.

This clonotype was observed many times. The chain joins TRBV29-1 to TRBJ2-1, with 10 positions matching TRBD2. The CDR3 sequence is 12 residues long. The V gene end was trimmed by 8 bases and the J gene end by 7 bases; junction bases not matched to a gene: 5. Germline assignment: CDR1 SQVTM and CDR2 ANQGSEA. This CDR3 is CSPGTSANEQFF. CDR3 nucleotides: TGCAGCCCGGGGACTAGCGCGAATGAGCAGTTCTTC.

This clonotype was counted between two and nine times. V gene TRBV20-1 combines with J gene TRBJ2-3; the D is unclear. The V and J ends lost 6 bases and 0 bases respectively, with 7 bases between them. The CDR3 has 12 residues. Germline loops: CDR1 DFQATT, CDR2 SNEGSKA (reference sequence). DNA of the CDR3: TGCAGTGCCGAAGCAAGCACAGATACGCAGTATTTT. Its protein is CSAEASTDTQYF.

CDR3 nucleotide sequence: TGTGCCAGCAGTTTATCTGTACAGCGAAGGTCCAAAGAGACCCAGTACTTC. It specifies CASSLSVQRRSKETQYF. The rearrangement links TRBV28 to TRBJ2-5, with D hard to call. The V gene lost 1 base and the J gene lost 3 bases, with 18 bases spanning the gap. CDR1 MDHEN and CDR2 SYDVKM come from the germline V gene. The CDR3 is 17 residues long.

The V gene is TRBV6-2 or TRBV6-3, the J gene TRBJ1-1; the D is unclear. The CDR3 runs to 15 residues. Looked up from germline, CDR1 is MNHEY and CDR2 is SVGEGT. V was cut by 2 bases and J by 8 bases, with 18 bases left in between. The CDR3 loop is CASSYRRADRGEAFF. CDR3 sequence (DNA): TGTGCCAGCAGTTACCGGCGAGCCGATCGGGGAGAAGCTTTCTTT.

This clonotype has a handful of counts. The J gene is TRBJ2-2, the V gene TRBV29-1; maybe TRBD1 (6 bases). The V and J ends lost 5 bases and 1 base respectively, with 11 bases between them. Germline CDR1 is SQVTM and CDR2 is ANQGSEA. This CDR3 spans 14 amino acids. In nucleotides, the CDR3 is TGCAGCGTTTGGGGGCAGGGGAACACCGGGGAGCTGTTTTTT. Translation gives CSVWGQGNTGELFF.